This T cell receptor gamma chain came from a study of Vδ1+ human thymocytes. Study results and caveats: Donors shared many TRG clonotypes but few TRD clonotypes. Thymic TRG and TRD repertoires appeared highly polyclonal, with Gaussian CDR3 length distributions. The authors advised highly purified populations and single-cell validation.

Sequences come from RNA converted to cDNA by reverse transcription. Multiplex PCR used pooled V-gene forward primers and a constant-region reverse primer to amplify CDR3s. TCRdb re-called the multiplex PCR reads via CATT. Found here are under 13,000 gamma-chain clones, more than 35% of them singletons; the top ten hold roughly 2%. CDR3 length: 12 amino acids. V lost 3 bases, J lost 4 bases, and 3 bases stayed unmatched. The germline gives CDR1 VENAVY, CDR2 YDSYNSRV. This clone was counted only a few times. Its antigen remains unidentified. Other DNA sequences in this specimen translate into the identical CDR3.

The sequenced sample was Vdelta1+ gamma-delta thymocytes from the thymus. The subset is: FACS-sorted CD3+ TCRalphabeta- TCRVdelta1+ TCRVdelta2- thymocytes. This clonotype was sampled from a boy younger than two who had congenital heart surgery. This chain links TRGV8 with TRGJ1 or TRGJ2. The CDR3 region has the DNA TGTGCCACCTGGGATCCCTATTATAAGAAACTCTTT. It encodes CATWDPYYKKLF.